A single sample is the source of the 30 T cell receptor beta chains below, sequenced in a study of cytomegalovirus exposure and HLA in healthy donors. The PCR employed 60 Vbeta primers together with 13 Jbeta primers. Only in-frame clones appear in the TCRdb table, and some are missing; sequencing was by immunoSEQ multiplex PCR. The table shows about 110,000 clones, with approximately 83% occurring only once. Sequencing was carried out using PBMCs. These receptors originate from a young man in good health and CMV-seronegative.

The chain carries TRBV7-2 and TRBJ2-5; D is perhaps TRBD2 (6 bases). The CDR3 consists of 14 residues. The V gene's germline CDR1 is SGHTA and CDR2 FQGNSA. The V end lost 8 bases, the J end lost 1 base, and 14 bases lay between the germline ends. In DNA, the CDR3 is TGTGCCAGCGCGGGCGGGGTTCTCCAAGAGACCCAGTACTTC. It codes for CASAGGVLQETQYF. Full variable domain (remainder filled in from reference TRBV7-2 and TRBJ2-5): GAGVSQSPSNKVTEKGKDVELRCDPISGHTALYWYRQSLGQGLEFLIYFQGNSAPDKSGLPSDRFSAERTGGSVSTLTIQRTQQEDSAVYLCASAGGVLQETQYFGPGTRLLVL.

The V call is TRBV18, the J call TRBJ1-3, with D uncertain. Trimming pared 2 bases from V and 0 bases from J, leaving 17 bases between. The CDR3 extends over 18 amino acids. CDR1 is KGHSH, CDR2 LQKENI, per germline. The CDR3 coding sequence is TGTGCCAGCTCACCAACGGACGGGAGACCCATCTCTGGAAACACCATATATTTT. Protein product: CASSPTDGRPISGNTIYF.

The V call is TRBV18, the J call TRBJ2-3, with TRBD2 matching 7 bases. The germline V gene encodes CDR1 KGHSH and CDR2 LQKENI. The V gene end was trimmed by 3 bases and the J gene end by 4 bases; junction bases not matched to a gene: 7. The CDR3 sequence is 15 residues long. This CDR3 is CASSPGLRSPDTQYF. In DNA, the CDR3 is TGTGCCAGCTCACCGGGACTAAGGTCCCCAGATACGCAGTATTTT. Based on the CDR3 plus reference TRBV18 and TRBJ2-3, the full variable domain is NAGVMQNPRHLVRRRGQEARLRCSPMKGHSHVYWYRQLPEEGLKFMVYLQKENIIDESGMPKERFSAEFPKEGPSILRIQQVVRGDSAAYFCASSPGLRSPDTQYFGPGTRLTVL.

Written as DNA, the CDR3 is TGTGCCAGTAGTATAGGGTTACCTCGCAGGGGAAGCAATCAGCCCCAGCATTTT. This codes for CASSIGLPRRGSNQPQHF. This chain connects TRBV19 to TRBJ1-5; D might be TRBD1 (6 bases). The CDR3 is 18 amino acids. Germline V gene sequence: CDR1 LNHDA, CDR2 SQIVND (reference sequence). The V and J ends lost 1 base and 1 base respectively, with 17 bases between them.

The genes are TRBV6-6 and TRBJ1-2; 7 bases match TRBD1. CDR1 is MNHNY, CDR2 SVGAGI, per germline (reference sequence). The ends lost 2 bases at V and 5 bases at J; junction bases unmatched: 5. This CDR3 contains 14 residues. CDR3 protein: CASSYRGGAYGYTF. The CDR3 region has the DNA TGTGCCAGCAGTTACCGAGGGGGCGCATATGGCTACACCTTC.

V usage is TRBV9 and J usage is TRBJ2-7; D is ambiguous. Trimming cost V 0 bases and J 7 bases, with 14 bases left between them. CDR1 SGDLS and CDR2 YYNGEE come from the germline V gene. This CDR3 is 14 amino acids long. Written as DNA, the CDR3 is TGTGCCAGCAGCGTAGGAACGGGTAGGTGGGAGCAGTACTTC. Its protein product is CASSVGTGRWEQYF.

The chain combines TRBV7-9 with TRBJ2-5; TRBD1 aligns across 12 bases. The CDR3 has 13 residues. Trimming cost V 11 bases and J 4 bases; bases outside gene matches: 5. Germline lookup yields CDR1 SEHNR and CDR2 FQNEAQ (reference sequence). The DNA for the CDR3 is TGTGCCGGGGGACAGGGGGCATCAGAGACCCAGTACTTC. Its protein is CAGGQGASETQYF. Filled out from reference TRBV7-9 and TRBJ2-5, the complete variable domain reads DTGVSQNPRHKITKRGQNVTFRCDPISEHNRLYWYRQTLGQGPEFLTYFQNEAQLEKSRLLSDRFSAERPKGSFSTLEIQRTEQGDSAMYLCAGGQGASETQYFGPGTRLLVL.

The chain joins TRBV11-3 to TRBJ2-1, with D perhaps TRBD2 (6 bases). Trimming took 1 base from V and 0 from J, leaving 10 bases between them. The V gene's germline CDR1 is SGHNT and CDR2 YENEEA. This CDR3 has 16 amino acids. The CDR3 loop is CASSLAGVGSYNEQFF. The DNA for the CDR3 is TGTGCCAGCAGCTTAGCGGGGGTAGGCTCCTACAATGAGCAGTTCTTC. Based on the CDR3 plus reference TRBV11-3 and TRBJ2-1, the full variable domain is EAGVVQSPRYKIIEKKQPVAFWCNPISGHNTLYWYLQNLGQGPELLIRYENEEAVDDSQLPKDRFSAERLKGVDSTLKIQPAELGDSAVYLCASSLAGVGSYNEQFFGPGTRLTVL.

The rearrangement uses TRBV5-1 and TRBJ1-1; D is perhaps TRBD1 (5 bases). Per germline, CDR1 SGHRS and CDR2 YFSETQ. The ends were cut back, 5 bases at V and 1 base at J, with 18 bases in the middle. The CDR3 length is 16 residues. The CDR3 region is CASRRGHSNGNTEAFF. DNA for the CDR3: TGCGCCAGCAGAAGAGGACACTCTAACGGGAACACTGAAGCTTTCTTT.

The chain is built from TRBV28 and TRBJ2-1; tentatively, D is TRBD2 (6 bases). Trimming cost V 2 bases and J 3 bases, with 11 bases left between them. The CDR3 is 15 residues long. The germline CDR1 and CDR2 sequences are MDHEN and SYDVKM. The CDR3 loop is CASSLGTRLYNEQFF. CDR3 nucleotides: TGTGCCAGCAGTTTAGGGACTCGCCTCTACAATGAGCAGTTCTTC. The variable domain in full, completed from reference TRBV28 and TRBJ2-1, reads DVKVTQSSRYLVKRTGEKVFLECVQDMDHENMFWYRQDPGLGLRLIYFSYDVKMKEKGDIPEGYSVSREKKERFSLILESASTNQTSMYLCASSLGTRLYNEQFFGPGTRLTVL.

The chain couples TRBV7-6 to TRBJ2-6; 9 bases map to TRBD2. The V segment lost 1 base and the J segment 1 base; nucleotides outside the gene matches: 5. This CDR3 has 18 residues. Germline V CDR1 and CDR2: SGHVS, FNYEAQ. The CDR3 DNA reads TGTGCCAGCAGCTTAGTGGGGACTAGCTATTCTGGGGCCAACGTCCTGACTTTC. Encoded protein: CASSLVGTSYSGANVLTF.

The chain has TRBV28 and TRBJ2-7, with 11 bases fitting TRBD2. The V gene end was trimmed by 5 bases and the J gene end by 3 bases; junction bases not matched to a gene: 3. Germline loops: CDR1 MDHEN, CDR2 SYDVKM. This CDR3 is 14 amino acids long. CDR3 bases: TGTGCCAGCAGTGAAACTAGCGGGAGCTACGAGCAGTACTTC. It is translated as CASSETSGSYEQYF.

This clone was observed a single time. This chain links TRBV5-1 with TRBJ1-2, with D unclear. The V and J ends lost 6 bases and 2 bases respectively, with 14 bases between them. The CDR3 consists of 14 residues. In germline, CDR1 is SGHRS, CDR2 YFSETQ. The CDR3 here is CASKLSTGNYGYTF. CDR3 in DNA: TGCGCCAGCAAATTAAGTACGGGGAACTATGGCTACACCTTC.

This rearrangement joins TRBV7-7 to TRBJ2-5; 10 bases line up with TRBD1. Germline CDR1 SSHAT, CDR2 FNYEAQ (reference sequence). The CDR3 runs to 16 residues. Trimming cost V 5 bases and J 4 bases; bases outside gene matches: 10. The DNA of the CDR3 is TGTGCCAGCAGCCCTGGCGGGACAGGGGCGATAGAGACCCAGTACTTC. Translating it yields CASSPGGTGAIETQYF.

This sequence joins TRBV28 and TRBJ2-7; TRBD2 might be the D (5 bases). CDR3 length: 12 amino acids. V was clipped by 6 bases and J by 3 bases, with 9 bases between them. CDR1 is MDHEN and CDR2 is SYDVKM in the germline V gene. CDR3 region: CASRLAGYEQYF. The CDR3 DNA sequence: TGTGCCAGCAGACTTGCGGGCTACGAGCAGTACTTC. Filled out from reference TRBV28 and TRBJ2-7, the complete variable domain reads DVKVTQSSRYLVKRTGEKVFLECVQDMDHENMFWYRQDPGLGLRLIYFSYDVKMKEKGDIPEGYSVSREKKERFSLILESASTNQTSMYLCASRLAGYEQYFGPGTRLTVT.

The rearrangement links TRBV7-9 to TRBJ1-1; a possible D gene is TRBD1 (6 bases). The CDR3 is 14 amino acids. V was shortened by 6 bases and J by 5 bases, with 16 bases between the two germline ends. Germline V lookup: CDR1 SEHNR, CDR2 FQNEAQ (reference sequence). The CDR3 loop reads CASRPTGGATEAFF. The CDR3, as DNA: TGTGCCAGCAGACCAACTGGGGGCGCGACTGAAGCTTTCTTT.

The chain carries TRBV7-9 and TRBJ1-3, with TRBD1 as a possible D gene (5 bases). Per the germline V gene, CDR1 is SEHNR and CDR2 is FQNEAQ (reference sequence). The CDR3 length is 15 residues. The V end was cut by 6 bases, the J end by 0 bases, with 12 bases between. CDR3 amino acids: CASSPMGGSGNTIYF. In DNA form, the CDR3 reads TGTGCCAGCAGTCCCATGGGGGGCTCTGGAAACACCATATATTTT.

V usage is TRBV2 and J usage is TRBJ1-5; 10 positions agree with TRBD1. From germline, CDR1 is SNHLY and CDR2 FYNNEI. Losses at the gene ends were 7 bases for V and 6 bases for J; bases not matched to a gene: 6. The CDR3 extends over 14 amino acids. As DNA, the CDR3 is TGTGCCAGCACTGGGGACAGGGGAATTCAGCCCCAGCATTTT. Translated: CASTGDRGIQPQHF.

The CDR3 DNA reads TGTGCCAGCAGCCAAGGGAGAGCTAGCTACGAGCAGTACTTC. This codes for CASSQGRASYEQYF. V and J are TRBV14 and TRBJ2-7; D uncertain. This CDR3 is 14 amino acids long. Germline CDR1 is SGHDN and CDR2 is FVKESK. Trimming cost V 1 base and J 3 bases, with 10 bases left between them.

This chain links TRBV11-2 with TRBJ1-1, with 8 bases lining up with TRBD1. This CDR3 is 15 amino acids long. The germline gives CDR1 SGHAT, CDR2 FQNNGV. The junction had 6 bases not matched to a gene; V was cut back by 5 bases and J by 1 base. CDR3 sequence (DNA): TGTGCCAGCAGCGGAACTGGACAGGGGAACACTGAAGCTTTCTTT. As protein: CASSGTGQGNTEAFF.

On this clone: This sample also contains other DNA sequences that code for the same CDR3. V usage is TRBV29-1 and J usage is TRBJ2-7, with D maybe TRBD2 (5 bases). This CDR3 has 13 amino acids. CDR1 is SQVTM, CDR2 ANQGSEA, per germline. V was pared by 4 bases and J by 2 bases, with 12 bases between. CDR3 loop: CSVAPSGTYEQYF. DNA of the CDR3: TGCAGCGTTGCGCCCAGCGGAACCTACGAGCAGTACTTC.

The rearrangement joins TRBV27 to TRBJ1-5; D possibly corresponds to TRBD1 (5 bases). Germline V CDR1 and CDR2: MNHEY, SMNVEV (reference sequence). Trimming left V 4 bases short and J 6 bases short, with 16 bases between. The CDR3 totals 15 residues. CDR3 loop: CASSSRLQGGQPQHF. The CDR3, as DNA: TGTGCCAGCAGTTCTCGCCTGCAGGGTGGTCAGCCCCAGCATTTT.

This chain joins TRBV4-1 and TRBJ2-1, with TRBD2 matching 7 bases. Germline CDR1 is MGHRA and CDR2 is YSYEKL. The CDR3 sequence is 17 residues long. Trimming cost V 0 bases and J 5 bases; bases outside gene matches: 10. The CDR3 sequence is CASSQDSGGRENNEQFF. The DNA for the CDR3 is TGCGCCAGCAGCCAAGATTCGGGCGGGAGAGAGAACAATGAGCAGTTCTTC.

The chain has TRBV29-1 and TRBJ1-1; the D is unclear. V shed 5 bases and J shed 8 bases, with 15 bases lying between them. The germline V gene has CDR1 SQVTM and CDR2 ANQGSEA. The CDR3 runs 12 residues. DNA for the CDR3: TGCAGCGTTATAACCTACTCCTCGGAAGCTTTCTTT. It specifies CSVITYSSEAFF.

The chain is built from TRBV9 and TRBJ2-3, with 7 bases fitting TRBD1. V trimming: 0 bases; J trimming: 5 bases; junction bases outside the gene matches: 6. The CDR3 extends over 15 amino acids. The germline V gene encodes CDR1 SGDLS and CDR2 YYNGEE. The DNA of the CDR3 is TGTGCCAGCAGCGTAGAAATACAGGGGAGAGATACGCAGTATTTT. It specifies CASSVEIQGRDTQYF.

The V gene is TRBV5-1, the J gene TRBJ2-1; 14 positions agree with TRBD2. V shed 6 bases and J 5 bases; nucleotides not matched to a gene: 10. The CDR3 runs to 17 residues. Germline V gene sequence: CDR1 SGHRS, CDR2 YFSETQ. CDR3 region: CASKDGLAGGADNEQFF. The CDR3 bases are TGCGCCAGCAAGGATGGACTAGCGGGGGGTGCCGACAATGAGCAGTTCTTC.

As to this clone: Distinct nucleotide sequences in the sample also encode this CDR3. The rearrangement joins TRBV18 to TRBJ2-7; no definite D call. CDR1 and CDR2 from the germline V gene are KGHSH and LQKENI. CDR3 length: 11 residues. Trimming removed 3 bases from V and 5 bases from J, with 5 bases in between. The CDR3 sequence: CASSPRDEQYF. The CDR3 DNA follows: TGTGCCAGCTCACCCCGGGACGAGCAGTACTTC.

The chain is built from TRBV6-4 and TRBJ2-3; TRBD2 matches at 9 bases. The V gene's germline CDR1 is MRHNA and CDR2 SNTAGT. V lost 4 bases to trimming and J lost 0 bases; unmatched junction nucleotides: 2. The CDR3 runs to 15 residues. The CDR3: CASSVTSGSTDTQYF. The CDR3 coding sequence is TGTGCCAGCAGTGTGACTAGCGGAAGCACAGATACGCAGTATTTT.

The chain joins TRBV9 to TRBJ2-5; D may be TRBD2 (6 bases). CDR3 length equals 14 residues. Germline V gene data show CDR1 as SGDLS and CDR2 as YYNGEE. Between the trimmed V and J ends, which lost 2 bases and 3 bases, there was a span of 11 bases. The CDR3 loop reads CASSVSPGEETQYF. The CDR3 bases are TGTGCCAGCAGCGTTTCGCCGGGGGAAGAGACCCAGTACTTC.

This chain joins TRBV7-2 and TRBJ1-5; the match to TRBD1 covers 9 bases. From germline, CDR1 is SGHTA and CDR2 FQGNSA. With V trimmed by 1 base and J by 5 bases, 9 bases remained unmatched. The CDR3 is 17 residues long. The CDR3 DNA follows: TGTGCCAGCAGCTTAGGCCCCGCGGGACAGGGTGATCAGCCCCAGCATTTT. It translates to CASSLGPAGQGDQPQHF.